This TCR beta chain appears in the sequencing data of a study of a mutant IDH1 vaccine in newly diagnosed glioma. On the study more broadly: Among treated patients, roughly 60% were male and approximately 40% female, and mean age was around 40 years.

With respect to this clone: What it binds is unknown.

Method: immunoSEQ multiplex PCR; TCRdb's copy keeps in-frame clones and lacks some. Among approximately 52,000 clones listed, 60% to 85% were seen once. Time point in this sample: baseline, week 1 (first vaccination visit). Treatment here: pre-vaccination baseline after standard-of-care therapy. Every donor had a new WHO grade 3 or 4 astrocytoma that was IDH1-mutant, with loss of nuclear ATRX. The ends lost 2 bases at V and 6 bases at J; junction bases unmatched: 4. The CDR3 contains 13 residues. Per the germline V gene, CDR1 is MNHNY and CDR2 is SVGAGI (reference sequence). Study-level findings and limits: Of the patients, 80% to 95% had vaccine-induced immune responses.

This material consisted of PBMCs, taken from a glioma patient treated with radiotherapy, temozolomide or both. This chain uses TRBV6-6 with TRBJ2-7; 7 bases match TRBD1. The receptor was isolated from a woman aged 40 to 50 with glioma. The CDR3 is CASSYESGGEQYF. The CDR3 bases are TGTGCCAGCAGTTACGAGTCAGGGGGCGAGCAGTACTTC.